The present T cell receptor (beta chain) was sequenced within a study of neurological immune-mediated disorders. Overall study: Secondary progressive disease was present in 3, and relapsing-remitting disease in 31, of the 35 or so multiple sclerosis patients.

Regarding the study as a whole: Neither clinical nor MRI features showed any association with the multiple sclerosis repertoire cluster, and the authors stated that larger cohorts are needed.

Over 180 million TCR-beta sequences from 15-18 subjects came from every sequencing run. TCRdb analysed the 5' RACE reads with MiXCR anew, one entry per CDR3 protein. The profile shows 70,000 to 90,000 distinct CDR3 sequences, less than 5.5% of them singletons. Unsorted libraries were prepared from 2 million PBMCs held at -80 C. This clonotype was counted ten times or more. Its antigen is currently unknown. The CDR3 extends over 18 amino acids. The germline gives CDR1 SSHAT, CDR2 FNYEAQ (reference sequence). V shed 5 bases and J 0 bases; nucleotides not matched to a gene: 14. This sequence originates from a woman under 40 with multiple sclerosis. The source material was PBMCs. The chain combines TRBV7-7 with TRBJ2-3; 7 nucleotides agree with TRBD2. The CDR3 bases are TGTGCCAGCAGCCCCCGGGGCGGGGGAACGCCCAGCACAGATACGCAGTATTTT. Its translation is CASSPRGGGTPSTDTQYF.